This T cell receptor (beta chain) was sequenced during a study of OX40 agonist ivuxolimab in advanced cancers. Study conclusions and caveats: Expanded clones were, on average, more numerous in CD8+ T cells than in CD4+.

Libraries were prepared by immunoSEQ multiplex PCR; TCRdb keeps only in-frame clonotypes and omits some of them. Among about 75,000 clones listed, roughly 90% were seen once. V lost 0 bases, J lost 4 bases, and 3 bases lay in between. The CDR3 has 12 amino acids. Germline V gene data show CDR1 as SGHRS and CDR2 as YFSETQ. Points on this clone: Its antigen is unknown.

The V gene is TRBV5-1, the J gene TRBJ2-3, with D uncertain. Here the sequenced sample was CD4+ or CD8+ T cells sorted from blood, taken in a trial of the OX40 agonist ivuxolimab. This TCR was sampled from an adult with an advanced solid tumor such as melanoma, head and neck, liver or kidney cancer. CDR3 residues: CASSLGADTQYF. The CDR3 region has the DNA TGCGCCAGCAGCTTGGGGGCAGATACGCAGTATTTT.